This passage covers 10 T cell receptor beta chains from one sample sequenced in a study of blood T cell repertoires in COVID-19. TCRdb's table, derived via immunoSEQ multiplex PCR, lists solely in-frame clones and lacks some. Found here are some 320,000 clones, approximately 90% of them singletons; the top ten hold roughly 3.9%. Sequenced sample: PBMCs or T cells enriched from blood (not recorded which). These receptors were collected from a woman aged 25 to 39 who had been exposed to COVID-19.

This sequence joins TRBV6-2 or TRBV6-3 and TRBJ2-1; TRBD2 matches at 7 bases. The CDR3 length is 14 residues. Germline assignment: CDR1 MNHEY and CDR2 SVGEGT. The V segment lost 2 bases and the J segment 4 bases; nucleotides outside the gene matches: 2. The CDR3 coding sequence is TGTGCCAGCAGTTACGGGGGGGAATACAATGAGCAGTTCTTC. The encoded protein is CASSYGGEYNEQFF.

The count of this clone is one. The rearrangement joins TRBV27 to TRBJ1-2; tentatively, D is TRBD1 (6 bases). Germline CDR1 reads MNHEY; CDR2 reads SMNVEV (reference sequence). There are 15 residues in the CDR3. The V and J ends lost 5 bases and 6 bases respectively, with 19 bases between them. The CDR3 sequence: CASSPVPQGRDGYTF. DNA of the CDR3: TGTGCCAGCAGTCCAGTACCTCAGGGGCGAGATGGCTACACCTTC.

This chain uses TRBV30 with TRBJ2-7; tentative D call: TRBD2 (6 bases). Germline V gene lookup returns CDR1 GTSNPN and CDR2 SVGIG (reference sequence). V was clipped by 2 bases and J by 4 bases, with 12 bases between them. The CDR3 contains 13 residues. The CDR3 is CAWSRGSRYEQYF. CDR3 nucleotides: TGTGCCTGGAGTCGGGGGTCCCGTTACGAGCAGTACTTC. Looking up the rest from reference TRBV30 and TRBJ2-7 gives the full variable domain: SQTIHQWPATLVQPVGSPLSLECTVEGTSNPNLYWYRQAAGRGLQLLFYSVGIGQISSEVPQNLSASRPQDRQFILSSKKLLLSDSGFYLCAWSRGSRYEQYFGPGTRLTVT.

This clone occurred once. V usage is TRBV6-1 and J usage is TRBJ2-5; D possibly corresponds to TRBD1 (6 bases). CDR1 MNHNS and CDR2 SASEGT come from the germline V gene. The CDR3 covers 15 residues. V was shortened by 2 bases and J by 3 bases, with 13 bases between the two germline ends. The DNA for the CDR3 is TGTGCCAGCAGTGAAAGTGTGGGGGCCGAAGAGACCCAGTACTTC. This gives the protein CASSESVGAEETQYF.

The chain combines TRBV6-5 with TRBJ2-1; no reliable D call. The CDR3 covers 15 residues. Trimming shortened V by 4 bases and J by 2 bases, and 12 bases separated the two germline ends. CDR1 is MNHEY, CDR2 SVGAGI, per germline. CDR3: CASSFDFQPYNEQFF. The CDR3 bases are TGTGCCAGCAGTTTCGACTTCCAGCCCTACAATGAGCAGTTCTTC.

The chain couples TRBV10-3 to TRBJ1-5; 8 bases are shared with TRBD1. J was trimmed by 1 base and V by 2 bases; bases with no gene match: 4. The CDR3 is 16 amino acids. Germline CDR1 reads ENHRY; CDR2 reads SYGVKD. This chain's CDR3 is CAISETDRGSNQPQHF. The DNA of the CDR3 is TGTGCCATCAGTGAGACCGACAGGGGAAGCAATCAGCCCCAGCATTTT.

In this sample, this clone turned up a few times. The V gene is TRBV19, the J gene TRBJ2-2; D remains ambiguous. The V gene's germline CDR1 is LNHDA and CDR2 SQIVND (reference sequence). This CDR3 is built from 14 residues. Trimming removed 2 bases from V and 4 bases from J, with 8 bases in between. The CDR3 protein is CASSIITGTGELFF. For the CDR3, the DNA is TGTGCCAGTAGTATAATAACGGGCACCGGGGAGCTGTTTTTT. The full variable domain, in which reference TRBV19 and TRBJ2-2 provide the parts outside the CDR3, is DGGITQSPKYLFRKEGQNVTLSCEQNLNHDAMYWYRQDPGQGLRLIYYSQIVNDFQKGDIAEGYSVSREKKESFPLTVTSAQKNPTAFYLCASSIITGTGELFFGEGSRLTVL.

This clone was picked up a small number of times. The chain recombines TRBV9 with TRBJ2-5, with D possibly TRBD2 on 5 matching bases. The CDR3 is made up of 16 amino acids. Looked up from germline, CDR1 is SGDLS and CDR2 is YYNGEE. The V gene lost 5 bases and the J gene lost 3 bases, with 20 bases spanning the gap. The CDR3 DNA sequence: TGTGCCAGCAGTCGTACCCCCTCTCCGGGGAAAGAGACCCAGTACTTC. This sequence encodes CASSRTPSPGKETQYF.

The chain has TRBV3-1 (or the pseudogene TRBV3-2) and TRBJ2-4; D possibly corresponds to TRBD2 (5 bases). With 4 bases removed from V and 7 bases from J, the gap between germline ends came to 20 bases. In germline, CDR1 is LGHDT, CDR2 YNNKEL (reference sequence). This CDR3 comprises 16 residues. The CDR3 nucleotides read TGTGCCAGCAGCCGAAACCTTAAAACCGGGGAGAACATTCAGTACTTC. Encoded protein: CASSRNLKTGENIQYF.

This chain connects TRBV5-1 to TRBJ2-5; 12 nucleotides agree with TRBD2. Germline V lookup: CDR1 SGHRS, CDR2 YFSETQ. The CDR3 totals 16 residues. V was pared by 0 bases and J by 1 base, with 1 base of the junction left unmatched. CDR3 residues: CASSLGLAGAQETQYF. The DNA of the CDR3 is TGCGCCAGCAGCTTGGGACTAGCGGGGGCCCAAGAGACCCAGTACTTC.